This T cell receptor beta chain was profiled in a study of response to subunit inactivated influenza vaccine. Trimming left V 5 bases short and J 8 bases short, with 12 bases between. The germline gives CDR1 LNHDA, CDR2 SQIVND (reference sequence). This CDR3 has 12 residues. TCRdb fed the RT-PCR reads into MiXCR, producing one record per CDR3 protein. The table lists approximately 530,000 distinct CDR3 sequences, 7.5% to 8.5% of them singletons. Whole-study findings and limits: Authors proposed each seasonal influenza vaccination draws in few new T cells.

There are a few counts of this clonotype. Antigen: not known. The clonotype comes from a man in his fifties or sixties who received an inactivated influenza vaccine. The V and J genes are TRBV19 and TRBJ1-1; D not certain. The sequences come from PBMCs from blood, collected about 24 months after vaccination. The CDR3 region is CASSYKTVEAFF. The CDR3 nucleotides are TGTGCCAGTAGTTACAAAACAGTGGAAGCTTTCTTT.